This section outlines one TCR beta chain sequence together with its context. Its antigen is as yet unknown. These data come from a study of Graves' ophthalmopathy and Graves' hyperthyroidism. Findings of the study overall: Ophthalmopathy cases were distinguished from stable hyperthyroidism by a 13-signature model, reaching about 90% sensitivity and around 77% specificity.

From RNA, the CDR3 regions of TCR beta chains were amplified and sequenced. HTBI-primed RT-PCR formed the first round, and a multiplex PCR formed the second. One entry per CDR3 protein results from TCRdb running MiXCR on the multiplex PCR reads. This table holds 500,000 to 800,000 distinct CDR3 sequences, about two fifths found once. Sequencing used peripheral blood. This sequence originates from an adult man with Graves' ophthalmopathy.

Here the CDR3 reads CASSPLAPGQGNTF. CDR3 coding DNA: TGTGCCAGCAGCCCCCTCGCGCCGGGACAGGGGAACACCTTC. The V and J genes are TRBV7-2 and TRBJ1-2; 10 bases match TRBD1. The CDR3 covers 14 residues. V was clipped by 5 bases and J by 12 bases; unmatched bases: 12. Germline lookup yields CDR1 SGHTA and CDR2 FQGNSA.